Listed here is a single T cell receptor (beta chain). Its antigen is as yet unknown. Germline-derived CDR1 and CDR2 are SEHNR and FQNEAQ (reference sequence). The trim removed 3 bases at V and 1 base at J, leaving 8 bases unmatched. The CDR3 sequence is 16 residues long. The repertoire was sequenced with immunoSEQ multiplex PCR; TCRdb's copy has only in-frame clones and lacks some. The sample lists 2,500 to 3,000 clones; 82% were seen once. Donors had limited-stage small-cell lung cancer and underwent surgical resection in Hangzhou, China, between 2008 and 2020. All donors were smokers or heavy second-hand smokers. Normal lung tissue came from at least 2 cm beyond the tumor margin and showed no malignant cells. The source of the sample is a study of T cells and copy number aberrations in small-cell lung cancer. Findings and caveats of the study: The study's sample size was small, so findings need validation.

Input material: normal tissue next to the tumor. The rearrangement uses TRBV7-9 and TRBJ1-1, with TRBD1 matching 7 bases. This sequence was found in a man in his 70s with small cell lung cancer. The CDR3 coding sequence is TGTGCCAGCAGCTTGGGGGGACAGACTTCGAACACTGAAGCTTTCTTT. It codes for CASSLGGQTSNTEAFF.